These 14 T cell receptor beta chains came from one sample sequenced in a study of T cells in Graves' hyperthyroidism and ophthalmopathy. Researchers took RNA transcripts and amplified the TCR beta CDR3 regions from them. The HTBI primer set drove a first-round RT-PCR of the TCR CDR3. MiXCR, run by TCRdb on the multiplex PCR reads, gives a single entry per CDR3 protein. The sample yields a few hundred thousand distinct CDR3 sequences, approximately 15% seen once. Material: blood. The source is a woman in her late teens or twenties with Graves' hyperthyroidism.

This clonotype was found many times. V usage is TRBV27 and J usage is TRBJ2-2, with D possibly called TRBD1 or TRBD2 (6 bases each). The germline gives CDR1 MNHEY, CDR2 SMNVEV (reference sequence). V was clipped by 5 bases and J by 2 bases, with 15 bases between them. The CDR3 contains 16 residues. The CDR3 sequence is CASSPPSGANTGELFF. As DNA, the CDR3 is TGTGCCAGCAGTCCACCGTCGGGGGCAAACACCGGGGAGCTGTTTTTT.

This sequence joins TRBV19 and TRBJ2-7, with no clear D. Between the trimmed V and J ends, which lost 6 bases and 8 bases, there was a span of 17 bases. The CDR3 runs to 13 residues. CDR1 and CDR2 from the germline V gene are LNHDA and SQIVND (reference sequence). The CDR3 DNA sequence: TGTGCCAGTAGCGAAGGCCTTTTGGGAAAGCAGTACTTC. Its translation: CASSEGLLGKQYF.

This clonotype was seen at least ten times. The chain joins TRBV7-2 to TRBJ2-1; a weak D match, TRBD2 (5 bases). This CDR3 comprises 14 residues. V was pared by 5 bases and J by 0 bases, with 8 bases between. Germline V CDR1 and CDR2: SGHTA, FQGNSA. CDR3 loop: CASSGRGSYNEQFF. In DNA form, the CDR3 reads TGTGCCAGCAGCGGGAGAGGCTCCTACAATGAGCAGTTCTTC.

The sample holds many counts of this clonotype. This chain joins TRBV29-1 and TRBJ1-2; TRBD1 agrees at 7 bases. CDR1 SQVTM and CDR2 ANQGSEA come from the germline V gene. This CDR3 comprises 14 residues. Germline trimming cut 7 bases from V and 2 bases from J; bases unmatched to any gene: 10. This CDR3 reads CSAQGQDTNYGYTF. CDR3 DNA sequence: TGCAGCGCCCAAGGACAGGACACGAACTATGGCTACACCTTC.

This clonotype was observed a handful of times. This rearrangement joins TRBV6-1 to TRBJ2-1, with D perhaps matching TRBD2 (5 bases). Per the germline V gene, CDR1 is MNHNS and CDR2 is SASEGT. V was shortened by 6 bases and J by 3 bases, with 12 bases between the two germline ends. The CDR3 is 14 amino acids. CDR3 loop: CASRSGRLYNEQFF. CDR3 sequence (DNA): TGTGCCAGCAGGAGCGGACGGCTCTACAATGAGCAGTTCTTC.

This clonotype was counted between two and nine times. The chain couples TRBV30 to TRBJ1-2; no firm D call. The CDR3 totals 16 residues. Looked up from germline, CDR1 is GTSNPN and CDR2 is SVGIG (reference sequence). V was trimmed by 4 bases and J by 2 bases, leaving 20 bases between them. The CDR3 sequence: CAWIERGTRPNYGYTF. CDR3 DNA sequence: TGTGCCTGGATTGAGCGGGGAACAAGGCCCAACTATGGCTACACCTTC.

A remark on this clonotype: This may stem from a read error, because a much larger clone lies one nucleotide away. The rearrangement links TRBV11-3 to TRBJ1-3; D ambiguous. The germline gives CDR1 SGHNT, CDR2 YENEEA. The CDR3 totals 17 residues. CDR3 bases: TGTGCCAGCAGCTTAGTCCGTTCCGGGATTCGTGGAAACACCGTATATTTT. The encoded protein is CASSLVRSGIRGNTVYF. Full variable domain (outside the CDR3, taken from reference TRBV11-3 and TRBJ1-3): EAGVVQSPRYKIIEKKQPVAFWCNPISGHNTLYWYLQNLGQGPELLIRYENEEAVDDSQLPKDRFSAERLKGVDSTLKIQPAELGDSAVYLCASSLVRSGIRGNTVYFGEGSWLTVV.

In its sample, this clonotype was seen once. DNA for the CDR3: TGCGCCAGCAGCTCGGGGATTCTAAGCGGGAGGAGTGCCGGAAACATTCAGTACTTC. It is translated as CASSSGILSGRSAGNIQYF. The chain is built from TRBV5-1 and TRBJ2-4; 9 nucleotides match TRBD2. The V and J ends lost 3 bases and 6 bases, in that order; junction bases with no gene match: 19. The CDR3 contains 19 residues. The germline V gene has CDR1 SGHRS and CDR2 YFSETQ.

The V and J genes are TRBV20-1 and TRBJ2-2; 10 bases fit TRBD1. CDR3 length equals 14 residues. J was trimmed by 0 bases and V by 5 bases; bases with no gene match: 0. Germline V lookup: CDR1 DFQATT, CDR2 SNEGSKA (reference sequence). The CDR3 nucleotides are TGCAGTGCTGGGACAGGGGCGAACACCGGGGAGCTGTTTTTT. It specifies CSAGTGANTGELFF.

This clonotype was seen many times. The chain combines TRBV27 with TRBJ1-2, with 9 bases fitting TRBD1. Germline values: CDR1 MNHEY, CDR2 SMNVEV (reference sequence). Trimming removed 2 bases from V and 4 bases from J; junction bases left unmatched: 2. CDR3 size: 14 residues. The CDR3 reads CASSLRDRAYGYTF. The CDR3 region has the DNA TGTGCCAGCAGTTTAAGGGACAGGGCCTATGGCTACACCTTC.

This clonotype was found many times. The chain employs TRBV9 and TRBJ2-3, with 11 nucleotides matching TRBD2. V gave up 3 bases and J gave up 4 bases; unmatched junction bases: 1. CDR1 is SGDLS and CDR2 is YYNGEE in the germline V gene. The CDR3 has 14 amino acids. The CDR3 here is CASSGSGRADTQYF. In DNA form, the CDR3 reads TGTGCCAGCAGCGGTAGCGGGAGGGCAGATACGCAGTATTTT. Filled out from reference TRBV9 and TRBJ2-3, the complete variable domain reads DSGVTQTPKHLITATGQRVTLRCSPRSGDLSVYWYQQSLDQGLQFLIQYYNGEERAKGNILERFSAQQFPDLHSELNLSSLELGDSALYFCASSGSGRADTQYFGPGTRLTVL.

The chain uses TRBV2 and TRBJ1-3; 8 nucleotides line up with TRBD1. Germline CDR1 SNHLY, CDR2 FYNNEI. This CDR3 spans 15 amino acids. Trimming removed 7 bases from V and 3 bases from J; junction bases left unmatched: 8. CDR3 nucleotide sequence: TGTGCCAGCAATCTCCAGGGGGCTGTTGGAAACACCATATATTTT. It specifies CASNLQGAVGNTIYF.

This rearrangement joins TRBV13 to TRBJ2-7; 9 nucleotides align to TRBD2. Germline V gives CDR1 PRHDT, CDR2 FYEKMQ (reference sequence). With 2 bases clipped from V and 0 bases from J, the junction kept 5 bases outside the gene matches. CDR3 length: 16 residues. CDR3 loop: CASSLNQGLASYEQYV. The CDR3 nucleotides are TGTGCCAGCAGCTTAAACCAGGGACTAGCCTCCTACGAGCAGTACGTC.

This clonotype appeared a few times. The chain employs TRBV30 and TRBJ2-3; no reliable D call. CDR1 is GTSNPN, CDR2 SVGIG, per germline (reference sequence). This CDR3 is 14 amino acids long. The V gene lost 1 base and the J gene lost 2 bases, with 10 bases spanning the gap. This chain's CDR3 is CAWSALTNTDTQYF. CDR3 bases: TGTGCCTGGAGTGCGCTAACGAACACAGATACGCAGTATTTT.